These 20 T cell receptor beta chains share one sample of origin, sequenced in a study of T cells in Graves' hyperthyroidism and ophthalmopathy. RNA transcripts served as the template for amplifying TCR beta CDR3 regions. The HTBI primer set drove a first-round RT-PCR of the TCR CDR3. One entry per CDR3 protein, called by TCRdb with MiXCR from the multiplex PCR reads. Here the sample spans roughly 100,000 distinct CDR3 sequences, 35% to 45% being singletons. The sequenced sample consisted of peripheral blood or thyroid tissue (not recorded which). These TCRs come from a woman in her 30s with Graves' hyperthyroidism.

Ten or more counts support this clonotype. This chain joins TRBV20-1 and TRBJ1-5; D uncertain. V lost 5 bases and J 6 bases, leaving 17 bases between the germline ends. CDR1 is DFQATT, CDR2 SNEGSKA, per germline (reference sequence). The CDR3 totals 14 residues. The CDR3 DNA reads TGCAGTGCTGGGGATCCGGCCCGCAGTCAGCCCCAGCATTTT. It codes for CSAGDPARSQPQHF.

The chain couples TRBV7-8 to TRBJ2-7; TRBD2 aligns across 9 bases. This CDR3 spans 16 amino acids. CDR1 SGHVS and CDR2 FQNEAQ come from the germline V gene. V gave up 1 base and J gave up 2 bases; unmatched junction bases: 6. The CDR3 spells CASSLELAGITYEQYF. CDR3 nucleotide sequence: TGTGCCAGCAGCTTAGAGCTAGCGGGGATTACCTACGAGCAGTACTTC.

The V gene is TRBV2, the J gene TRBJ1-1; TRBD1 matches 9 bases. CDR1 is SNHLY and CDR2 is FYNNEI in the germline V gene. The CDR3 has 17 residues. V gave up 5 bases and J gave up 4 bases; unmatched junction bases: 14. The CDR3 here is CASSTYPGQGLSTEAFF. The CDR3 DNA reads as TGTGCCAGCAGTACATATCCGGGACAGGGACTGAGCACTGAAGCTTTCTTT.

The chain combines TRBV19 with TRBJ2-7, with D perhaps matching TRBD2 (6 bases). V was pared by 3 bases and J by 4 bases, with 25 bases between. Germline CDR1 is LNHDA and CDR2 is SQIVND (reference sequence). The CDR3 spans 18 residues. CDR3 in DNA: TGTGCCAGTAGTATGTTGGCATCGGCGGGACCCAGTCCTTACGAGCAGTACTTC. It codes for CASSMLASAGPSPYEQYF.

This clonotype was observed at least ten times. The chain links TRBV5-1 to TRBJ2-7; TRBD2 aligns across 8 bases. CDR3 length equals 17 residues. V lost 4 bases to trimming and J lost 2 bases; unmatched junction nucleotides: 14. CDR1 is SGHRS, CDR2 YFSETQ, per germline. Here the CDR3 DNA reads TGCGCCAGCAGCCCTCACCGGGGAGCGGGAGAACCCTACGAGCAGTACTTC. The encoded protein is CASSPHRGAGEPYEQYF.

Remarks on this clonotype: Compared with germline, one end of the junction differs, possibly owing to a read error. The gene calls are TRBV15 and TRBJ2-7; TRBD2 matches 7 bases. The germline CDR1 and CDR2 sequences are LNHNV and YYDKDF (reference sequence). The CDR3 loop spans 16 amino acids. The CDR3 DNA reads as TGTGCCACCAGCAGAAATCACTCGGGAGGAACCTACGGGCAGTACTTC. This codes for CATSRNHSGGTYGQYF.

The V call is TRBV7-1, the J call TRBJ2-7; D may be TRBD2 (6 bases). TRBV7-1 is sorted into the ORF group, with uncertain function. The ends were cut back, 3 bases at V and 4 bases at J, with 13 bases in the middle. The CDR3 has 14 amino acids. This chain's CDR3 is CASSSGGGRYEQYF. The CDR3 DNA sequence: TGTGCCAGCAGCTCCGGGGGTGGAAGGTACGAGCAGTACTTC.

At least ten counts were recorded for this clonotype. The junction shows a germline mismatch at one end, possibly a read error. The V call is TRBV7-2, the J call TRBJ2-7; the match to TRBD2 covers 14 bases. This CDR3 spans 20 amino acids. The germline V gene encodes CDR1 SGHTA and CDR2 FQGNSA. CDR3 region: CASSQRPWGTSGSKPYEQYF. The CDR3 region has the DNA TGCGCCAGCAGCCAACGGCCCTGGGGGACTAGCGGGAGTAAACCCTACGAGCAGTACTTC. Based on the CDR3 plus reference TRBV7-2 and TRBJ2-7, the full variable domain is GAGVSQSPSNKVTEKGKDVELRCDPISGHTALYWYRQSLGQGLEFLIYFQGNSAPDKSGLPSDRFSAERTGGSVSTLTIQRTQQEDSAVYLCASSQRPWGTSGSKPYEQYFGPGTRLTVT.

This rearrangement joins TRBV7-2 to TRBJ2-7, with 11 bases matching TRBD1. The ends lost 3 bases at V and 3 bases at J; junction bases unmatched: 10. This CDR3 spans 17 amino acids. Germline assignment: CDR1 SGHTA and CDR2 FQGNSA. The CDR3 bases are TGTGCCAGCAGCTTTGGACAGGGGGCGGGAGGAATCTACGAGCAGTACTTC. Translated, it gives CASSFGQGAGGIYEQYF.

This clonotype was counted ten times or more. The chain combines TRBV6-5 with TRBJ2-7, with no clear D. The CDR3 has 13 residues. V dropped 1 base and J dropped 7 bases, with 11 bases sitting between them. Germline CDR1 and CDR2: MNHEY and SVGAGI. The CDR3 nucleotides are TGTGCCAGCAGTTACTTGAAATTGGGGGAGCAGTACTTC. Amino acid sequence: CASSYLKLGEQYF.

About this clonotype itself: One end of the junction fails to match germline, which may point to a read error. The rearrangement links TRBV2 to TRBJ1-4, with D uncertain. The CDR3 is 12 residues long. From germline, CDR1 is SNHLY and CDR2 FYNNEI. The CDR3 nucleotides are TGTGCCAGCAGTGAATTGGGCTGGAAGCTGTCTTTT. It translates to CASSELGWKLSF.

In this sample, this clonotype turned up many times. The chain has TRBV6-5 and TRBJ2-2; D unresolved. V lost 3 bases and J lost 5, with 10 bases in between. This CDR3 spans 14 amino acids. In germline, CDR1 is MNHEY, CDR2 SVGAGI. CDR3 sequence: CASSYQYMTGELFF. The CDR3 nucleotides read TGTGCCAGCAGTTATCAGTATATGACCGGGGAGCTGTTTTTT.

This clonotype was seen repeatedly, ten times or more. The rearrangement links TRBV7-2 to TRBJ1-5, with D perhaps TRBD1 (5 bases). Trimming pared 2 bases from V and 5 bases from J, leaving 7 bases between. CDR1 is SGHTA, CDR2 FQGNSA, per germline. The CDR3 has 13 residues. CDR3 coding DNA: TGTGCCAGCAGCTTACAGGGCTATCAGCCCCAGCATTTT. Amino acids: CASSLQGYQPQHF.

This clonotype has a count of ten or more. The genes are TRBV7-2 and TRBJ1-6, with no clear D. Germline CDR1 SGHTA, CDR2 FQGNSA. The V end was cut by 3 bases, the J end by 9 bases, with 12 bases between. CDR3 length: 14 amino acids. The CDR3 coding sequence is TGTGCCAGCAGCTTTGGGTTCAGAGGTTCACCCCTCCACTTT. It specifies CASSFGFRGSPLHF.

The chain joins TRBV11-1 to TRBJ1-6; D is possibly TRBD1 (6 bases). This CDR3 comprises 17 residues. Germline CDR1 and CDR2: SGHAT and FQDESV (reference sequence). Trimming pared 7 bases from V and 0 bases from J, leaving 16 bases between. In DNA, the CDR3 is TGTGCCAGCACCGTTTTTGGGACACTCTCCTATAATTCACCCCTCCACTTT. Protein: CASTVFGTLSYNSPLHF.

This clonotype was counted many times. The chain has TRBV7-2 and TRBJ1-1; D ambiguous. The germline V and J ends were trimmed by 2 bases and 4 bases, with 11 bases remaining between them. This CDR3 has 14 amino acids. CDR1 is SGHTA and CDR2 is FQGNSA in the germline V gene. In DNA, the CDR3 is TGTGCCAGCAGCTTACTCGGTTTTGGCACTGAAGCTTTCTTT. As protein: CASSLLGFGTEAFF.

This chain uses TRBV12-3 or TRBV12-4 with TRBJ2-5; 12 bases map to TRBD2. Trimming cost V 4 bases and J 4 bases; bases outside gene matches: 4. The CDR3 loop spans 15 amino acids. The CDR3 protein is CASSYWGLAGETQYF. The CDR3 DNA is TGTGCCAGCAGTTACTGGGGACTAGCGGGAGAGACCCAGTACTTC.

This clonotype was observed at least ten times. V gene TRBV5-1 combines with J gene TRBJ2-7, with 9 bases fitting TRBD1. The CDR3 extends over 15 amino acids. J was trimmed by 6 bases and V by 2 bases; bases with no gene match: 9. Per germline, CDR1 SGHRS and CDR2 YFSETQ. CDR3 amino acids: CASSFTGGENLEQYF. In DNA form, the CDR3 reads TGCGCCAGCAGCTTTACAGGGGGCGAAAATCTCGAGCAGTACTTC.

The sample holds many counts of this clonotype. V is TRBV12-3 or TRBV12-4 and J is TRBJ1-2; the D gene is possibly TRBD1 (6 bases). CDR3 length: 14 residues. The V and J ends lost 10 bases and 5 bases respectively, with 20 bases between them. The CDR3 nucleotides read TGTGCCACGAGTTTGGTAGGGGGTTGGTATGGCTACACCTTC. Protein sequence: CATSLVGGWYGYTF.

Many counts were recorded for this clonotype. For the CDR3, the DNA is TGCGCCAGCAGCACCACACCCTGGCATGGCTACACCTTC. Its translation is CASSTTPWHGYTF. V gene TRBV5-1 combines with J gene TRBJ1-2; unclear D gene. Trimming left V 4 bases short and J 6 bases short, with 13 bases between. This CDR3 region has 13 residues. Germline CDR1 SGHRS, CDR2 YFSETQ. The variable domain in full, with the rest retrieved from reference TRBV5-1 and TRBJ1-2, is KAGVTQTPRYLIKTRGQQVTLSCSPISGHRSVSWYQQTPGQGLQFLFEYFSETQRNKGNFPGRFSGRQFSNSRSEMNVSTLELGDSALYLCASSTTPWHGYTFGSGTRLTVV.